These 10 T cell receptor beta chains were all obtained from the same sample, sequenced in a study of CD8+ T cells in alopecia areata. RNA extraction was followed by reverse transcription into cDNA, which acted as the sequencing template. Produced via immunoSEQ multiplex PCR; TCRdb's table is partial and in-frame only. The repertoire includes about 200,000 clones, under 40% of them detected once, and 0.4% to 0.55% sits in the top ten. The treatment is: oral pan-JAK inhibitor, 5-10 mg twice daily. The material sequenced was CD4+ T cells sorted from blood, taken at approximately week 30, from a patient treated with tofacitinib. All receptors derive from a human donor with alopecia areata.

The rearrangement links TRBV11-2 to TRBJ2-7, with 13 bases fitting TRBD2. CDR3 length equals 13 residues. In germline, CDR1 is SGHAT, CDR2 FQNNGV. With 5 bases clipped from V and 7 bases from J, the junction kept 2 bases outside the gene matches. The CDR3 sequence: CASSAGLAGEQYF. The CDR3 nucleotides read TGTGCCAGCAGCGCGGGACTAGCGGGGGAGCAGTACTTC. The full variable domain, its missing parts supplied by reference TRBV11-2 and TRBJ2-7, is EAGVAQSPRYKIIEKRQSVAFWCNPISGHATLYWYQQILGQGPKLLIQFQNNGVVDDSQLPKDRFSAERLKGVDSTLKIQPAKLEDSAVYLCASSAGLAGEQYFGPGTRLTVT.

This clone turned up a few times. The rearrangement uses TRBV2 and TRBJ1-4, with D perhaps TRBD1 (6 bases). The CDR3 consists of 14 residues. V lost 1 base and J 8 bases, leaving 11 bases between the germline ends. CDR1 is SNHLY and CDR2 is FYNNEI in the germline V gene. CDR3 sequence: CASSEVQGSEKLFF. In DNA, the CDR3 is TGTGCCAGCAGTGAAGTTCAGGGGAGCGAAAAACTGTTTTTT.

The V and J genes are TRBV25-1 and TRBJ2-5; 7 nucleotides agree with TRBD1. Unmatched junction bases numbered 12, after V lost 6 bases and J lost 5 bases. Germline CDR1 reads MGHDK; CDR2 reads SYGVNS. The CDR3 sequence is 15 residues long. CDR3 nucleotides: TGTGCCAGCAGGGAAGACAGGGAAGGGGGCGAGACCCAGTACTTC. Translated: CASREDREGGETQYF.

This clone occurred a few times. V and J are TRBV5-6 and TRBJ1-2; TRBD1 agrees at 8 bases. The germline V gene encodes CDR1 SGHDT and CDR2 YYEEEE. The CDR3 totals 14 residues. The V gene end was trimmed by 4 bases and the J gene end by 6 bases; junction bases not matched to a gene: 8. The CDR3 sequence: CASSVPDRVDGYTF. In DNA form, the CDR3 reads TGTGCCAGCAGCGTACCGGACAGGGTGGATGGCTACACCTTC.

This clone was counted many times. The chain carries TRBV2 and TRBJ2-7; D ambiguous. This CDR3 has 12 amino acids. The germline V gene encodes CDR1 SNHLY and CDR2 FYNNEI. Between the trimmed V and J ends, which lost 6 bases and 3 bases, there was a span of 9 bases. For the CDR3, the DNA is TGTGCCAGCAGGGAAAACAGCTACGAGCAGTACTTC. Amino acids: CASRENSYEQYF.

This clone came up a few times. This sequence joins TRBV6-6 and TRBJ1-1, with a possible D match to TRBD1 (6 bases). This CDR3 has 14 residues. Per the germline V gene, CDR1 is MNHNY and CDR2 is SVGAGI (reference sequence). Trimming cost V 6 bases and J 0 bases, with 11 bases left between them. The DNA for the CDR3 is TGTGCCAGCAGCCCGGGGGCTATGAACACTGAAGCTTTCTTT. It encodes CASSPGAMNTEAFF.

With regard to this clone: The junction shows a germline mismatch at one end, possibly a read error. The chain links TRBV7-7 to TRBJ2-2, with D perhaps TRBD1 or TRBD2 (6 bases each). The CDR3 has 17 residues. In germline, CDR1 is SSHAT, CDR2 FNYEAQ (reference sequence). The CDR3 loop is CASSFGGPQTNTGELFF. The CDR3 DNA is TGTGCTAGCAGCTTTGGGGGGCCACAGACGAACACCGGGGAGCTGTTTTTT.

J is TRBJ1-1 and V is TRBV19, with D perhaps TRBD1 (6 bases). Germline lookup yields CDR1 LNHDA and CDR2 SQIVND (reference sequence). The CDR3 runs to 14 residues. Trimming pared 4 bases from V and 7 bases from J, leaving 16 bases between. The CDR3 is CASSTDLRGFEAFF. The CDR3 DNA sequence: TGTGCCAGTAGTACGGATCTCAGGGGCTTTGAAGCTTTCTTT.

This clone has just a few counts. This same CDR3 is encoded by further DNA sequences in the sample. The rearrangement uses TRBV19 and TRBJ2-1; D not certain. V was shortened by 1 base and J by 1 base, with 5 bases between the two germline ends. Germline lookup yields CDR1 LNHDA and CDR2 SQIVND (reference sequence). The CDR3 spans 14 residues. The DNA of the CDR3 is TGTGCCAGTAGTATAGGGCTATCCTACAATGAGCAGTTCTTC. Its translation is CASSIGLSYNEQFF.

The gene calls are TRBV19 and TRBJ1-1; no definite D call. Trimming pared 5 bases from V and 0 bases from J, leaving 4 bases between. Germline values: CDR1 LNHDA, CDR2 SQIVND (reference sequence). This CDR3 is built from 12 residues. Here the CDR3 reads CASSRVNTEAFF. The CDR3 DNA sequence: TGTGCCAGTAGTCGGGTGAACACTGAAGCTTTCTTT.